This TCR beta chain came from a study of blood T cells in healthy people across ages. CDR3 length: 14 amino acids. V was pared by 4 bases and J by 8 bases, with 9 bases of the junction left unmatched. Germline CDR1 DFQATT, CDR2 SNEGSKA (reference sequence). In its sample, this clonotype was seen many times. Per sample, no less than 5.5 micrograms of total RNA were extracted. Primed by a sample-barcoded 5' primer and a J-beta primer mix, a second PCR proceeded for 7 to 11 cycles. TCRdb reprocessed the 5' RACE reads via MiXCR and lists one record per CDR3 protein. The data contain just under 900,000 distinct CDR3 sequences, less than 35% of them seen just once; the ten biggest clones take up 15% to 20%.

The TCR was taken from a woman aged 80 or over in good health. The J gene is TRBJ1-4, the V gene TRBV20-1; 8 bases are a match to TRBD1. Sequencing was done on a sample of blood. The CDR3, as DNA: TGCAGTGCTACCGGGGCAGGGGGCCGCGAAAAACTGTTTTTT. Amino acids: CSATGAGGREKLFF.